The TCR beta chain under discussion was sequenced for a study of blood T cell repertoires in COVID-19. Study overall: Whether acute or convalescent, the COVID-19 samples came from the United States, Italy and Spain.

Per the original methods: Nucleated cell counts were estimated from reference gene primer amplification. Produced via immunoSEQ multiplex PCR; TCRdb's table is partial and in-frame only. For V, J and clone size, that table is used; D and trimming come from the DNA. This sample has under 130,000 clones, with around 84% found just once. V was cut by 3 bases and J by 5 bases, with 17 bases left in between. The CDR3 length is 16 residues. The V gene's germline CDR1 is MGHRA and CDR2 YSYEKL. The sequenced material came from peripheral blood. This sequence joins TRBV4-1 and TRBJ2-1, with a possible D match to TRBD2 (7 bases). The origin of this receptor is a human donor in a cohort sampled during active COVID-19. CDR3 protein: CASSHRGRGVDNEQFF. The DNA for the CDR3 is TGCGCCAGCAGCCACAGGGGTCGGGGGGTGGACAATGAGCAGTTCTTC.